Each of the 7 T cell receptor beta chains below was sequenced from the same sample in a study of T-cell memory formation after mild COVID-19. TCRdb re-analysed the 5' RACE reads in MiXCR, keeping a single row per CDR3 protein. Here the sample spans a few hundred thousand distinct CDR3 sequences, 20% to 25% being singletons. Source material: PBMCs or a T cell subset sorted from them (not recorded which). The receptors here all came from an adult woman who had mild COVID-19 (a few samples of this study predate the infection). Cell type and time point are not known.

This clonotype came up a few times. The chain has TRBV7-8 and TRBJ2-5, with D maybe TRBD2 (5 bases). This CDR3 is 18 amino acids long. The germline V gene has CDR1 SGHVS and CDR2 FQNEAQ. V was trimmed by 3 bases and J by 5 bases, leaving 25 bases between them. CDR3 in amino acids: CASSFQNVAKVGSETQYF. CDR3 coding DNA: TGTGCCAGCAGCTTCCAAAATGTGGCTAAGGTTGGGAGTGAGACCCAGTACTTC. The full variable domain, its missing parts supplied by reference TRBV7-8 and TRBJ2-5, is GAGVSQSPRYKVAKRGQDVALRCDPISGHVSLFWYQQALGQGPEFLTYFQNEAQLDKSGLPSDRFFAERPEGSVSTLKIQRTQQEDSAVYLCASSFQNVAKVGSETQYFGPGTRLLVL.

This clonotype showed up just a few times. The CDR3 DNA reads TGTGCTAGTGGTTACCCTAGCGGGAGTCTTTACGAGCAGTACTTC. It specifies CASGYPSGSLYEQYF. The rearrangement uses TRBV12-5 and TRBJ2-7, with TRBD2 identical over 10 bases. Germline CDR1 LGHNT, CDR2 FRNRAP. The J segment lost 4 bases and the V segment lost 4 bases, leaving 7 bases of the junction unmatched. The length of the CDR3 is 15 residues.

This chain links TRBV20-1 with TRBJ1-2; 12 positions agree with TRBD1. The CDR3 spans 15 residues. Germline V lookup: CDR1 DFQATT, CDR2 SNEGSKA (reference sequence). V shed 1 base and J 5 bases; nucleotides not matched to a gene: 5. CDR3 nucleotide sequence: TGCAGTGCTAGAGCCGGGACAGGGGGCTTTTATGGCTACACCTTC. This sequence encodes CSARAGTGGFYGYTF.

In DNA, the CDR3 is TGTGCCAGCACGATCGATAACACTGAAGCTTTCTTT. It yields the protein CASTIDNTEAFF. The V call is TRBV2, the J call TRBJ1-1; D is ambiguous. Germline CDR1 SNHLY, CDR2 FYNNEI. Trimming stripped 7 bases from V and 2 bases from J, with 8 bases between. CDR3 length: 12 residues.

This chain connects TRBV15 to TRBJ1-3, with TRBD1 as a possible D gene (6 bases). CDR3 length: 15 residues. CDR1 is LNHNV, CDR2 YYDKDF, per germline (reference sequence). V lost 0 bases and J 9 bases, leaving 15 bases between the germline ends. The CDR3 here is CATSREGAVRGTIYF. Written as DNA, the CDR3 is TGTGCCACCAGCAGAGAAGGGGCGGTCAGGGGCACCATATATTTT.

This clonotype was recorded a few times. The chain is built from TRBV12-1 and TRBJ2-1; no DNA check was done on the table's D call, TRBD1. TRBV12-1 is deemed a pseudogene. The CDR3 spans 18 residues. The CDR3 DNA sequence: TGTGCCAGCAGCTCCCCTAAGGGCAGACAGTGCCCCTACAATGAGCAGTTCTTC. Encoded protein: CASSSPKGRQCPYNEQFF.

Comment on this clonotype: The junction does not match germline at one end; this may be a read error. The chain couples TRBV9 to TRBJ1-1; TRBD1 is a possible D gene (5 bases). Germline V gene sequence: CDR1 SGDLS, CDR2 YYNGEE. This CDR3 has 20 residues. The CDR3 reads CDSSVPPYLGTPDMNTEAFF. The CDR3 DNA is TGTGACAGCAGCGTACCCCCTTACCTAGGGACGCCGGATATGAACACTGAAGCTTTCTTT.